This entry lists 13 T cell receptor beta chains sequenced from one sample in a study of human CD8 memory T cell subsets. UMI-labeled 5' RACE was used to make TCR beta libraries. TCRdb re-analyzed the 5' RACE reads; it lists each CDR3 protein once, without DNA. The sample table sets out some 12,000 distinct CDR3 sequences. The specimen sequenced was CD8+ T cells from PBMCs. These receptors were taken from a human donor in good health.

V is TRBV13 and J is TRBJ2-7; there is no DNA to check the TCRdb D call of TRBD1. CDR3 length: 15 amino acids. Per the germline V gene, CDR1 is PRHDT and CDR2 is FYEKMQ (reference sequence). The CDR3 here is CASRGESTGAYEQYF.

The chain has TRBV12-3 or TRBV12-4 and TRBJ1-6. The CDR3 has 14 amino acids. This CDR3 is CASTTWEGYSPLHF.

CDR3 protein: CASSPTRERSTDTQYF. The rearrangement uses TRBV7-2 and TRBJ2-3; there is no DNA to check the TCRdb D call of TRBD1. The germline V gene encodes CDR1 SGHTA and CDR2 FQGNSA. The CDR3 is made up of 16 amino acids.

The chain links TRBV7-8 to TRBJ2-1. The CDR3 covers 14 residues. Germline V gene data show CDR1 as SGHVS and CDR2 as FQNEAQ. The CDR3 spells CASSLDLGDNEQFF.

The chain recombines TRBV7-3 with TRBJ2-3; TCRdb reports TRBD2, a call that lacks DNA to check it against. The CDR3 has 16 residues. Germline V CDR1 and CDR2: SGHTA, FQGTGA. The CDR3 loop reads CASSSGTSGSTDTQYF.

The chain recombines TRBV20-1 with TRBJ2-7; TCRdb's assignment of TRBD2 cannot be checked, as there is no DNA. The V gene's germline CDR1 is DFQATT and CDR2 SNEGSKA (reference sequence). The CDR3 sequence is 16 residues long. The CDR3 sequence is CSARDYSWGESYEQYF.

The CDR3 loop reads CASSPTGAETDTQYF. The rearrangement links TRBV2 to TRBJ2-3; the D gene TCRdb calls, TRBD1, cannot be checked with no DNA. This CDR3 is built from 15 residues. CDR1 SNHLY and CDR2 FYNNEI come from the germline V gene.

This clonotype shows up as medium-sized by frequency. V gene TRBV27 combines with J gene TRBJ2-4. CDR1 is MNHEY, CDR2 SMNVEV, per germline (reference sequence). This CDR3 comprises 15 residues. CDR3 residues: CASSLSGVAKNIQYF.

V is TRBV5-4 and J is TRBJ2-3; TCRdb reports TRBD2, a call that lacks DNA to check it against. CDR3 length: 15 residues. The germline V gene encodes CDR1 SGHNT and CDR2 YYREEE (reference sequence). Here the CDR3 reads CASSFSGGSTDTQYF.

This chain uses TRBV14 with TRBJ2-1; TCRdb's D call of TRBD1 is untestable without DNA. Germline CDR1 SGHDN, CDR2 FVKESK. The CDR3 consists of 17 residues. The CDR3 reads CASSADAGVSSYNEQFF.

The chain has TRBV12-3 or TRBV12-4 and TRBJ2-5; TCRdb names TRBD2, which stays unverified in the absence of DNA. The CDR3 has 15 residues. The CDR3 spells CASSSTGLAQETQYF.

The chain carries TRBV24-1 and TRBJ2-5; TCRdb outputs TRBD2, but without DNA this stays unchecked. CDR3 length equals 15 residues. CDR1 KGHDR and CDR2 SFDVKD come from the germline V gene. The CDR3 loop is CATSDFGTSWETQYF.

The rearrangement joins TRBV19 to TRBJ1-6. Germline CDR1 is LNHDA and CDR2 is SQIVND (reference sequence). There are 13 residues in the CDR3. CDR3 in amino acids: CASSISDNSPLHF.